This T cell receptor beta chain was recorded in a study of vaccination and CD4 T cells after COVID-19. About this clonotype itself: Its specificity is unknown.

Sequencing of DNA taken from cultured CD4+ T cells relied on the Oncomine TCR Beta short-read assay. TCRdb passed the PCR reads through MiXCR, listing each CDR3 protein once. The sample yields 14,000 to 15,000 distinct CDR3 sequences, approximately 80% seen once. The treatment here: approximately nine-day PBMC culture with coronavirus spike peptide pools or control peptides (ViraFEST assay). Germline loops: CDR1 DFQATT, CDR2 SNEGSKA (reference sequence). Deletions cut 2 bases from V and 0 bases from J, with 13 bases between. The CDR3 extends over 16 amino acids. The chain carries TRBV20-1 and TRBJ1-4; D gene unclear. The receptor was isolated from a human donor who received a COVID-19 vaccine. The material sequenced was CD4+ T cells from blood, cultured in vitro, taken after SARS-CoV-2 vaccination. This CDR3 reads CSARSGDLATNEKLFF. The CDR3 DNA sequence: TGCAGTGCTAGATCAGGAGATCTTGCAACTAATGAAAAACTGTTTTTT.